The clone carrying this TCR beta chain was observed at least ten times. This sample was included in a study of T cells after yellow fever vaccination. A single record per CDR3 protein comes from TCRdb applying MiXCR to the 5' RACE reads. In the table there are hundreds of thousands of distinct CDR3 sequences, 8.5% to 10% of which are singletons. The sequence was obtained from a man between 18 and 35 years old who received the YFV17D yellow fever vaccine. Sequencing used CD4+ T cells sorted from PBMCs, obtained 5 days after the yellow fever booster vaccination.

Here the CDR3 reads CASSPSFGETQYF. For the CDR3, the DNA is TGTGCCAGCAGCCCCTCATTTGGGGAGACCCAGTACTTC. The chain combines TRBV6-2 or TRBV6-3 with TRBJ2-5; no reliable D call. In germline, CDR1 is MNHEY, CDR2 SVGEGT. Trimming shortened V by 6 bases and J by 5 bases, and 13 bases separated the two germline ends. The CDR3 runs 13 residues.